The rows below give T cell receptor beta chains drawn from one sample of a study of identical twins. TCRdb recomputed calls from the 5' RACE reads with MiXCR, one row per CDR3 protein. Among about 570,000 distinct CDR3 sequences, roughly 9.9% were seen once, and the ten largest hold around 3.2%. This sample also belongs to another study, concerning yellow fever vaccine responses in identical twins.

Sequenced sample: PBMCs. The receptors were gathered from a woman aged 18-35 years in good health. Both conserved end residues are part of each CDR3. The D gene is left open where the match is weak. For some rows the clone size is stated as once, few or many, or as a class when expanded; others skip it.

TGTGCCAGCAGCTTGGGTCCCAGGGGAGATCCCACCGGGGAGCTGTTTTTT | CASSLGPRGDPTGELFF | many | NA | TRBJ2-2 | TRBV5-5
TGTGCCAGCAGTTTAGGCTGGAAGATCTATGGCTACACCTTC | CASSLGWKIYGYTF | NA | NA | TRBJ1-2 | TRBV12-3/TRBV12-4
TGTGCCACCAGCAGAGATCCAGGCAGCTCCTACGAGCAGTACTTC | CATSRDPGSSYEQYF | many | NA | TRBJ2-7 | TRBV15
TGCAGTGCCCCCCCGACTAGCGGGGGTGAGCAGTACTTC | CSAPPTSGGEQYF | NA | TRBD2 | TRBJ2-7 | TRBV20-1
TGCGCCAGCAGCCCTCCGCCGGACGGGTCCTACGAGCAGTACTTC | CASSPPPDGSYEQYF | few | NA | TRBJ2-7 | TRBV5-1
TGTGCCAGCATGACAGCCTCTGGAAACACCATATATTTT | CASMTASGNTIYF | many | NA | TRBJ1-3 | TRBV27
TGCAGCGTTGTTGAGGGGGCTGGAGAGACCCAGTACTTC | CSVVEGAGETQYF | NA | TRBD1 | TRBJ2-5 | TRBV29-1
TGCGCCAGCAGCTTGCAGACAGGTGACAATCAGCCCCAGCATTTT | CASSLQTGDNQPQHF | many | NA | TRBJ1-5 | TRBV5-1
TGTGCCAGCAGTCTGGGGGGTCGGGACACTGAAGCTTTCTTT | CASSLGGRDTEAFF | many | NA | TRBJ1-1 | TRBV28
TGTGCCAGCAGTCCCCTTGGGGGCTCTGAGCAGTTCTTC | CASSPLGGSEQFF | many | NA | TRBJ2-1 | TRBV12-3/TRBV12-4
TGTGCCAGCAGTTTAGCGGCGAGCAATCAGCCCCAGCATTTT | CASSLAASNQPQHF | many | NA | TRBJ1-5 | TRBV12-3/TRBV12-4
TGTGCCAGCAGCACCGACGCCGCAGTTGAGCAGTTCTTC | CASSTDAAVEQFF | NA | NA | TRBJ2-1 | TRBV7-9
TGTGCCAGCAGTTTACGTAATGAAAAACTGTTTTTT | CASSLRNEKLFF | many | NA | TRBJ1-4 | TRBV12-3/TRBV12-4
TGTGCCAGCAGCTCCATCGGACTAGCGGAAACAGGCCGCTCCTACAATGAGCAGTTCTTC | CASSSIGLAETGRSYNEQFF | NA | TRBD2 | TRBJ2-1 | TRBV11-1
TGCGCCAGCAGCTTGGACAGGGAAAGCGGGACCCGCACAGATACGCAGTATTTT | CASSLDRESGTRTDTQYF | few | NA | TRBJ2-3 | TRBV5-1
TGTGCCAGCAGTTTAGAACTAGCGGGAGGGCCCAAAAACATTCAGTACTTC | CASSLELAGGPKNIQYF | NA | TRBD2 | TRBJ2-4 | TRBV12-3/TRBV12-4
TGTGCCAGCAGTGACCGGGACAGCGGATACAATGAGCAGTTCTTC | CASSDRDSGYNEQFF | many | TRBD1 | TRBJ2-1 | TRBV6-4
TGTGCCACAGCAGAAGGGTCCAGCAATCAGCCCCAGCATTTT | CATAEGSSNQPQHF | once | NA | TRBJ1-5 | TRBV6-1
TGTGCCAGCGTCGGGACTAGCGGGAGACGTCTCCAAGAGACCCAGTACTTC | CASVGTSGRRLQETQYF | many | TRBD2 | TRBJ2-5 | TRBV7-2
TGTGCCAGCAGTTACTCGTTCTTGGGAGATACGCAGTATTTT | CASSYSFLGDTQYF | NA | NA | TRBJ2-3 | TRBV6-5
TGTGCCAGCAGCCGCATAGGGTCACCTACAGATACGCAGTATTTT | CASSRIGSPTDTQYF | many | NA | TRBJ2-3 | TRBV7-2
TGCGCCAGCAGCTTGGAAAGTAGAACAGATACGCAGTATTTT | CASSLESRTDTQYF | NA | NA | TRBJ2-3 | TRBV5-1
TGTGCCAGCAGCTTTGGGGAAAGCGAAAAACTGTTTTTT | CASSFGESEKLFF | few | NA | TRBJ1-4 | TRBV7-9
TGCGCCAGCAGCTTGTTAGCGGGTAATAGTGAGCAGTTCTTC | CASSLLAGNSEQFF | NA | TRBD2 | TRBJ2-1 | TRBV5-1
TGTGCCAGCAGTTATCCGGGATTATCGGATGAGCAGTTCTTC | CASSYPGLSDEQFF | NA | NA | TRBJ2-1 | TRBV12-3/TRBV12-4
TGCGCCAGCAGCTTGGCTTTTGATGTGGGACAAGACGAGCAGTACTTC | CASSLAFDVGQDEQYF | few | NA | TRBJ2-7 | TRBV5-1
TGTGCCAGCAGTTCCATGGACAGGAGTTTCCACGAGCAGTACTTC | CASSSMDRSFHEQYF | many | TRBD1 | TRBJ2-7 | TRBV28
TGTGCCAGCAGCCAAGGTAGCGGGAGAAGTGGAGAGACCCAGTACTTC | CASSQGSGRSGETQYF | NA | TRBD2 | TRBJ2-5 | TRBV3-1
TGTGCCAGCAGCTTAGGGGAAGTGGGAACCACAGATACGCAGTATTTT | CASSLGEVGTTDTQYF | many | NA | TRBJ2-3 | TRBV7-9
TGTGCCAGCTCCCGGACTAGCGGGAGTAGAAATGAGCAGTTCTTC | CASSRTSGSRNEQFF | once | TRBD2 | TRBJ2-1 | TRBV18
TGTGCCAGTATCCCGGGACAGGGTTTCAATGAGCAGTTCTTC | CASIPGQGFNEQFF | NA | TRBD1 | TRBJ2-1 | TRBV2
TGCAGCGTCGCTCGAGGAGGTAACACTGAAGCTTTCTTT | CSVARGGNTEAFF | NA | NA | TRBJ1-1 | TRBV29-1
TGCGCCAGCAGCTTGAGAGATGGGGAGCCCACCGGGGAGCTGTTTTTT | CASSLRDGEPTGELFF | few | NA | TRBJ2-2 | TRBV5-1
TGCGCCAGCAGCCAAGATGGACGGGGGTTGGGGTCCAAAAACATTCAGTACTTC | CASSQDGRGLGSKNIQYF | few | NA | TRBJ2-4 | TRBV4-3
TGTGCCTGGATAAAAAAGGGTTTAGACGAGCAGTACTTC | CAWIKKGLDEQYF | NA | NA | TRBJ2-7 | TRBV30
TGCGCCAGCAGCCAAGGGCCGGGATTCGGCGAAAAACTGTTTTTT | CASSQGPGFGEKLFF | many | NA | TRBJ1-4 | TRBV4-1
TGCAGCGTTGAATATGGGCTCACAGATACGCAGTATTTT | CSVEYGLTDTQYF | NA | NA | TRBJ2-3 | TRBV29-1